The 21 T cell receptor beta chains reported below all come from one sample, sequenced in a study of blood T cell repertoires in COVID-19. Here immunoSEQ multiplex PCR was the method, and the copy in TCRdb shows in-frame clones only, minus some. Of about 280,000 clones listed, around 83% are singletons. Sequencing was performed on PBMCs or T cells enriched from blood (not recorded which). The receptor set was obtained from a man aged 35-49 years who had been exposed to COVID-19.

The chain uses TRBV18 and TRBJ2-7, with D possibly matching TRBD2 (5 bases). CDR3 length equals 14 residues. Deletions cut 3 bases from V and 1 base from J, with 10 bases between. The germline V gene encodes CDR1 KGHSH and CDR2 LQKENI. In DNA, the CDR3 is TGTGCCAGCTCACCGTTCGGGGAGTCCTACGAGCAGTACTTC. Protein product: CASSPFGESYEQYF.

The chain carries TRBV7-2 and TRBJ2-2, with 8 bases matching TRBD2. CDR1 and CDR2 (germline): SGHTA, FQGNSA. Losses at the gene ends were 2 bases for V and 7 bases for J; bases not matched to a gene: 9. This CDR3 is 16 amino acids long. The CDR3 is CASSLSKSGRSGELFF. The CDR3 DNA reads as TGTGCCAGCAGCTTAAGTAAAAGCGGGAGAAGCGGGGAGCTGTTTTTT.

This clone has just a few counts. The genes are TRBV9 and TRBJ1-2; a weak D match, TRBD1 (5 bases). CDR1 and CDR2 (germline): SGDLS, YYNGEE. The ends were cut back, 7 bases at V and 2 bases at J, with 15 bases in the middle. CDR3 length: 14 amino acids. The CDR3 sequence is CASSWPRGNYGYTF. The CDR3 DNA follows: TGTGCCAGCTCCTGGCCGCGGGGCAACTATGGCTACACCTTC.

The J gene is TRBJ2-7, the V gene TRBV7-8; 10 positions match TRBD2. From germline, CDR1 is SGHVS and CDR2 FQNEAQ. The CDR3 is 15 residues long. V gave up 7 bases and J gave up 0 bases; unmatched junction bases: 6. DNA for the CDR3: TGTGCCAGCACCAAAGGACTAGCGGACTCCTACGAGCAGTACTTC. Translating it yields CASTKGLADSYEQYF.

The J gene is TRBJ1-5, the V gene TRBV9; tentatively, D is TRBD1 (5 bases). Trimming took 4 bases from V and 6 from J, leaving 14 bases between them. This CDR3 is built from 14 residues. Germline V gene data show CDR1 as SGDLS and CDR2 as YYNGEE. The CDR3 spells CASSLSPQGQPQHF. As DNA, the CDR3 is TGTGCCAGCAGCCTCAGCCCCCAGGGTCAGCCCCAGCATTTT. The full variable domain, in which reference TRBV9 and TRBJ1-5 provide the parts outside the CDR3, is DSGVTQTPKHLITATGQRVTLRCSPRSGDLSVYWYQQSLDQGLQFLIQYYNGEERAKGNILERFSAQQFPDLHSELNLSSLELGDSALYFCASSLSPQGQPQHFGDGTRLSIL.

On this clone itself: One end of the junction varies from germline; a read error may be responsible. The gene calls are TRBV7-9 and TRBJ2-7; 9 positions agree with TRBD2. CDR1 and CDR2 from the germline V gene are SEHNR and FQNEAQ (reference sequence). The CDR3 extends over 12 amino acids. CDR3 DNA sequence: TGTGCCAGCAGCTTCAACGTAGCGGGAGTTACCTTC. Amino acids: CASSFNVAGVTF.

V gene TRBV30 combines with J gene TRBJ1-2; 7 nucleotides agree with TRBD1. V was pared by 5 bases and J by 7 bases, with 10 bases of the junction left unmatched. The CDR3 consists of 13 residues. Germline CDR1 GTSNPN, CDR2 SVGIG (reference sequence). The CDR3: CAWGPRGRSGYTF. Written as DNA, the CDR3 is TGTGCCTGGGGACCCAGGGGGAGATCTGGCTACACCTTC.

The CDR3: CASSSPPRTGELFF. DNA of the CDR3: TGTGCCAGCAGCTCCCCCCCCAGGACCGGGGAGCTGTTTTTT. The rearrangement joins TRBV11-2 to TRBJ2-2; D gene ambiguous. Germline V gene sequence: CDR1 SGHAT, CDR2 FQNNGV. The CDR3 contains 14 residues. V was cut by 4 bases and J by 5 bases, with 11 bases left in between.

V and J are TRBV5-1 and TRBJ1-1; 9 bases are shared with TRBD1. This CDR3 comprises 16 residues. Germline V CDR1 and CDR2: SGHRS, YFSETQ. Trimming cost V 2 bases and J 0 bases; bases outside gene matches: 5. CDR3 loop: CASSFDGTGLNTEAFF. In DNA form, the CDR3 reads TGCGCCAGCAGCTTCGATGGGACAGGGTTGAACACTGAAGCTTTCTTT.

V is TRBV3-1 (or the pseudogene TRBV3-2) and J is TRBJ2-1; 8 bases agree with TRBD2. The V segment lost 8 bases and the J segment 9 bases; nucleotides outside the gene matches: 18. Germline lookup yields CDR1 LGHDT and CDR2 YNNKEL (reference sequence). This CDR3 is 16 amino acids long. CDR3 loop: CASGSEREIFGGEQFF. CDR3 bases: TGTGCCAGCGGGTCTGAGCGGGAGATTTTTGGAGGTGAGCAGTTCTTC.

The rearrangement uses TRBV25-1 and TRBJ1-3, with 8 bases fitting TRBD1. This CDR3 contains 14 residues. The trim removed 3 bases at V and 4 bases at J, leaving 2 bases unmatched. The germline gives CDR1 MGHDK, CDR2 SYGVNS. CDR3 amino acids: CASSDNRGGNTIYF. In DNA, the CDR3 is TGTGCCAGCAGTGACAACAGGGGGGGAAACACCATATATTTT.

This chain uses TRBV9 with TRBJ2-6; D is ambiguous. Germline V lookup: CDR1 SGDLS, CDR2 YYNGEE. V was cut by 6 bases and J by 4 bases, with 11 bases left in between. The CDR3 covers 14 residues. CDR3 bases: TGTGCCAGCAACCCAGCGCTGGGGGCCAACGTCCTGACTTTC. Translated: CASNPALGANVLTF.

The chain has TRBV27 and TRBJ2-7, with D possibly matching TRBD2 (6 bases). Germline V CDR1 and CDR2: MNHEY, SMNVEV (reference sequence). Trimming stripped 4 bases from V and 5 bases from J, with 21 bases between. This CDR3 region has 16 residues. The CDR3 coding sequence is TGTGCCAGCAGTTGGGGACTGGCGGAGGAAGGCAACGAGCAGTACTTC. Its protein product is CASSWGLAEEGNEQYF.

This CDR3 is CAWSVLMVPRGGYTF. In DNA, the CDR3 is TGTGCCTGGAGTGTACTTATGGTTCCGCGTGGTGGCTACACCTTC. The chain recombines TRBV30 with TRBJ1-2; no reliable D call. The CDR3 has 15 residues. V was trimmed by 0 bases and J by 7 bases, leaving 18 bases between them. Germline-derived CDR1 and CDR2 are GTSNPN and SVGIG (reference sequence).

V usage is TRBV13 and J usage is TRBJ2-3; the match to TRBD1 covers 11 bases. CDR3 length: 16 residues. CDR1 is PRHDT, CDR2 FYEKMQ, per germline (reference sequence). The V and J ends lost 3 bases and 9 bases, in that order; junction bases with no gene match: 11. CDR3 sequence: CASSLGGQGVTGTQYF. CDR3 in DNA: TGTGCCAGCAGCTTGGGGGGACAGGGGGTCACAGGAACGCAGTATTTT.

This clone was recorded a few times. This chain uses TRBV7-3 with TRBJ2-2; D not resolved. The length of the CDR3 is 14 residues. V lost 2 bases, J lost 6 bases, and 10 bases lay in between. Germline CDR1 is SGHTA and CDR2 is FQGTGA. The CDR3 DNA reads as TGTGCCAGCAGCTTACAACAGCTTGCCGGGGAGCTGTTTTTT. This codes for CASSLQQLAGELFF.

The V and J genes are TRBV5-1 and TRBJ2-1, with 15 bases lining up with TRBD2. Trimming cost V 3 bases and J 9 bases; bases outside gene matches: 10. The CDR3 extends over 17 amino acids. Germline CDR1 reads SGHRS; CDR2 reads YFSETQ. Here the CDR3 reads CASSSSSGLAGGGEQFF. The CDR3 bases are TGCGCCAGCAGCTCCTCCTCGGGACTAGCGGGAGGCGGTGAGCAGTTCTTC. Complete variable domain (other parts from reference TRBV5-1 and TRBJ2-1): KAGVTQTPRYLIKTRGQQVTLSCSPISGHRSVSWYQQTPGQGLQFLFEYFSETQRNKGNFPGRFSGRQFSNSRSEMNVSTLELGDSALYLCASSSSSGLAGGGEQFFGPGTRLTVL.

The V call is TRBV7-9, the J call TRBJ1-3; 9 nucleotides agree with TRBD1. The CDR3 runs to 16 residues. Germline CDR1 and CDR2: SEHNR and FQNEAQ (reference sequence). V lost 5 bases and J lost 4; bases outside the gene matches: 9. The DNA of the CDR3 is TGTGCCAGCAGCCCTACGGGACAGGGTTTCGGAAACACCATATATTTT. Translation gives CASSPTGQGFGNTIYF. Variable domain in full (rest from reference TRBV7-9 and TRBJ1-3): DTGVSQNPRHKITKRGQNVTFRCDPISEHNRLYWYRQTLGQGPEFLTYFQNEAQLEKSRLLSDRFSAERPKGSFSTLEIQRTEQGDSAMYLCASSPTGQGFGNTIYFGEGSWLTVV.

The chain uses TRBV29-1 and TRBJ2-7; 9 bases are a match to TRBD1. Per the germline V gene, CDR1 is SQVTM and CDR2 is ANQGSEA. This CDR3 is 14 amino acids long. Trimming took 4 bases from V and 4 from J; bases not matched to a gene: 8. CDR3 region: CSVGRTGDWYEQYF. CDR3 DNA sequence: TGCAGCGTTGGCAGGACAGGGGATTGGTACGAGCAGTACTTC.

V gene TRBV5-1 combines with J gene TRBJ2-1, with no clear D. The CDR3 runs to 13 residues. Trimming cost V 0 bases and J 7 bases, with 8 bases left between them. Germline values: CDR1 SGHRS, CDR2 YFSETQ. Here the CDR3 reads CASSLGPTNEQFF. The CDR3 DNA sequence: TGCGCCAGCAGCTTGGGGCCCACAAATGAGCAGTTCTTC.

The V gene is TRBV7-9, the J gene TRBJ2-1; 9 nucleotides align to TRBD2. With 8 bases clipped from V and 4 bases from J, the junction kept 9 bases outside the gene matches. CDR3 length: 15 residues. Germline loops: CDR1 SEHNR, CDR2 FQNEAQ (reference sequence). The CDR3 loop reads CASRVLAGVYNEQFF. CDR3 nucleotide sequence: TGTGCCAGCCGGGTCTTAGCGGGGGTATACAATGAGCAGTTCTTC.